The 21 T cell receptor beta chains below all came from one sample that was sequenced in a study of T cells in Graves' hyperthyroidism and ophthalmopathy (dated by TCRdb to about 2019). The library relied on multiplex PCR. Instrument used: Illumina HiSeq 2000. The TCR beta CDR3 regions were amplified from the RNA transcripts. The TCR CDR3 was subjected to a first round of RT-PCR using the HTBI primer set and the Qiagen OneStep RT-PCR kit. TCRdb's own reprocessing of the public reads used fastp at Q25 and MiXCR and kept productive beta chains. Entries are consolidated by CDR3 protein sequence, retaining the most common genes and DNA. The sample has over 350,000 distinct CDR3 sequences on record, less than 20% of them singletons. Jointly, the top ten make up about 38% of the sample. What was sequenced was blood. All receptors derive from a young man with Graves' ophthalmopathy.

The rearrangement uses TRBV11-2 and TRBJ2-1, with TRBD2 identical over 12 bases. The CDR3 has 14 amino acids. Unmatched junction bases numbered 6, after V lost 8 bases and J lost 7 bases. CDR1 and CDR2 from the germline V gene are SGHAT and FQNNGV. CDR3 sequence reads: CASGKTSGGNEQFF. CDR3 DNA sequence: TGTGCCAGCGGGAAGACTAGCGGGGGAAATGAGCAGTTCTTC.

This clonotype came up many times. V is TRBV7-3 and J is TRBJ2-3, with D uncertain. The CDR3 loop spans 13 amino acids. V lost 5 bases and J lost 7, with 13 bases in between. Germline assignment: CDR1 SGHTA and CDR2 FQGTGA. The CDR3 DNA sequence: TGTGCCAGCAGCCCCGACCCCCGAAATACGCAGTATTTT. Encoded protein: CASSPDPRNTQYF.

This clonotype was seen ten or more times. Compared with germline, one end of the junction differs, possibly owing to a read error. This rearrangement joins TRBV12-3 or TRBV12-4 to TRBJ2-2, with 10 bases lining up with TRBD2. The CDR3 runs to 15 residues. The CDR3 bases are TGCCGTAGCGGGGGGTCCCCAGGGGACACCGGGGAGCTGTTTTTT. Encoded protein: CRSGGSPGDTGELFF.

In its sample, this clonotype was seen a few times. The V gene is TRBV7-8, the J gene TRBJ1-2, with D possibly being TRBD1 (5 bases). CDR1 and CDR2 from the germline V gene are SGHVS and FQNEAQ. V lost 6 bases to trimming and J lost 5 bases, with 22 bases between them. CDR3 length: 16 residues. The CDR3 protein is CASSLYSGEGPYGYTF. In DNA, the CDR3 is TGTGCCAGCAGTTTATATTCGGGGGAGGGCCCTTATGGCTACACCTTC. Full variable domain (rest looked up from reference TRBV7-8 and TRBJ1-2): GAGVSQSPRYKVAKRGQDVALRCDPISGHVSLFWYQQALGQGPEFLTYFQNEAQLDKSGLPSDRFFAERPEGSVSTLKIQRTQQEDSAVYLCASSLYSGEGPYGYTFGSGTRLTVV.

This sequence joins TRBV27 and TRBJ2-2; D might be TRBD2 (5 bases). Trimming stripped 5 bases from V and 5 bases from J, with 9 bases between. The germline CDR1 and CDR2 sequences are MNHEY and SMNVEV (reference sequence). This CDR3 spans 13 amino acids. In DNA form, the CDR3 reads TGTGCCAGCAGTGGACTGGGAACCGGGGAGCTGTTTTTT. This encodes CASSGLGTGELFF.

Comment on this clonotype: This may be a read error: a much more frequent sequence differs by one nucleotide. The rearrangement links TRBV11-1 to TRBJ1-3; D is ambiguous. CDR1 and CDR2 (germline): SGHAT, FQDESV (reference sequence). CDR3 size: 14 residues. This chain's CDR3 is CASSLTRSGNIIYF. The CDR3 DNA is TGTGCCAGCAGCCTAACTCGAAGTGGAAACATCATATATTTT.

This clonotype was recorded at least ten times. The rearrangement links TRBV24-1 to TRBJ2-3; 14 nucleotides line up with TRBD2. Trimming at V came to 7 bases and at J to 0 bases, leaving 5 bases not matched to a gene. Looked up from germline, CDR1 is KGHDR and CDR2 is SFDVKD. This CDR3 has 17 residues. In nucleotides, the CDR3 is TGTGCCACCAGCCCCGGGACTAGCGGGGGTAGCACAGATACGCAGTATTTT. Its translation is CATSPGTSGGSTDTQYF.

At least ten counts were recorded for this clonotype. J is TRBJ2-1 and V is TRBV28, with 7 bases that match TRBD1. J was trimmed by 7 bases and V by 8 bases; bases with no gene match: 8. Germline-derived CDR1 and CDR2 are MDHEN and SYDVKM. CDR3 length equals 13 residues. The CDR3 protein is CASGRGIFNEQFF. In DNA, the CDR3 is TGTGCCAGCGGCAGGGGGATATTTAATGAGCAGTTCTTC.

This clonotype came up many times. CDR3 in amino acids: CASSLAGTVEKLFF. CDR3 nucleotides: TGCGCCAGCAGCTTGGCCGGGACAGTTGAAAAACTGTTTTTT. This chain connects TRBV5-1 to TRBJ1-4; 7 positions match TRBD1. CDR3 length: 14 amino acids. Losses at the gene ends were 0 bases for V and 7 bases for J; bases not matched to a gene: 3. The germline gives CDR1 SGHRS, CDR2 YFSETQ.

The chain recombines TRBV9 with TRBJ2-7; TRBD1 aligns across 7 bases. The CDR3 length is 13 residues. V was clipped by 4 bases and J by 6 bases; unmatched bases: 7. Germline assignment: CDR1 SGDLS and CDR2 YYNGEE. CDR3 bases: TGTGCCAGCAGCTCCGGACAGGTATCCGAGCAGTACTTC. Translated: CASSSGQVSEQYF.

This clonotype was detected only a few times. The V and J genes are TRBV4-1 and TRBJ2-7; 13 bases agree with TRBD2. This CDR3 has 15 residues. The V and J ends lost 1 base and 3 bases, in that order; junction bases with no gene match: 0. CDR1 MGHRA and CDR2 YSYEKL come from the germline V gene. In DNA, the CDR3 is TGCGCCAGCAGCCAAGGACTAGCGGGGGGCTACGAGCAGTACTTC. As protein: CASSQGLAGGYEQYF.

This clonotype was observed at least ten times. The chain couples TRBV6-4 to TRBJ1-1; D might be TRBD1 (6 bases). The germline CDR1 and CDR2 sequences are MRHNA and SNTAGT. CDR3 length: 14 amino acids. The V and J ends lost 3 bases and 0 bases respectively, with 8 bases between them. The CDR3 DNA follows: TGTGCCAGCAGTGAACGGGACATGAACACTGAAGCTTTCTTT. It is translated as CASSERDMNTEAFF.

In this sample, this clonotype turned up a few times. The gene calls are TRBV10-3 and TRBJ2-5, with D perhaps matching TRBD1 or TRBD2 (6 bases each). The germline V gene has CDR1 ENHRY and CDR2 SYGVKD. Trimming took 2 bases from V and 5 from J, leaving 18 bases between them. CDR3 length: 16 amino acids. This chain's CDR3 is CAISEPKGGPEETQYF. CDR3 in DNA: TGTGCCATCAGTGAGCCCAAGGGGGGCCCTGAGGAGACCCAGTACTTC.

Comment on this clonotype: This may arise from a read error, as a much more abundant clone is one base away. The rearrangement links TRBV11-2 to TRBJ2-2; 8 nucleotides align to TRBD1. Germline assignment: CDR1 SGHAT and CDR2 FQNNGV. This CDR3 is 14 amino acids long. J was trimmed by 7 bases and V by 5 bases; bases with no gene match: 6. The CDR3 DNA follows: TGTGCCAGCAGCCCGGGACAGGTCATCGGGGAGCTGTTTTTT. Its protein is CASSPGQVIGELFF.

This clonotype was counted between two and nine times. The V call is TRBV7-2, the J call TRBJ2-5; either TRBD1 or TRBD2 may supply D (5 bases each). CDR1 is SGHTA, CDR2 FQGNSA, per germline. This CDR3 contains 9 residues. The V and J ends lost 11 bases and 10 bases respectively, with 11 bases between them. CDR3: CTGGPLQYF. The CDR3 nucleotides are TGTACCGGGGGACCCCTCCAGTACTTC. Using reference TRBV7-2 and TRBJ2-5 for the parts outside the CDR3, the full variable domain is GAGVSQSPSNKVTEKGKDVELRCDPISGHTALYWYRQSLGQGLEFLIYFQGNSAPDKSGLPSDRFSAERTGGSVSTLTIQRTQQEDSAVYLCTGGPLQYFGPGTRLLVL.

This clonotype was seen more than once but under ten times. As DNA, the CDR3 is TGTGCCAGCAGCCAAGGGGAGGGCGGGTTCACAGATACGCAGTATTTT. Protein sequence: CASSQGEGGFTDTQYF. The rearrangement joins TRBV4-2 to TRBJ2-3; 7 nucleotides line up with TRBD2. The junction had 6 bases not matched to a gene; V was cut back by 1 base and J by 2 bases. Per the germline V gene, CDR1 is LGHNA and CDR2 is YNFKEQ. This CDR3 comprises 16 residues.

The V gene is TRBV2, the J gene TRBJ1-1; 12 nucleotides line up with TRBD1. The germline V gene has CDR1 SNHLY and CDR2 FYNNEI. The V and J ends lost 4 bases and 7 bases, in that order; junction bases with no gene match: 7. This CDR3 region has 15 residues. CDR3 in DNA: TGTGCCAGCAGTGGCCCCCGGGACAGGGGGCTTGAAGCTTTCTTT. It codes for CASSGPRDRGLEAFF.

V and J are TRBV6-1 and TRBJ1-2; TRBD1 matches 7 bases. This CDR3 has 13 residues. J gave up 7 bases and V 6 bases, and 8 bases lay outside the gene matches. The germline gives CDR1 MNHNS, CDR2 SASEGT. The CDR3 DNA sequence: TGTGCCAGCAGACCGGGACCAGGGGGTGGCTACACCTTC. It is translated as CASRPGPGGGYTF.

This clonotype was observed a handful of times. This rearrangement joins TRBV12-3 or TRBV12-4 to TRBJ1-3; D uncertain. Between the trimmed V and J ends, which lost 7 bases and 4 bases, there was a span of 8 bases. The CDR3 extends over 12 amino acids. The CDR3 region is CASTFAGNTIYF. The CDR3 region has the DNA TGTGCCAGCACCTTTGCCGGAAACACCATATATTTT.

This clonotype was detected many times. This chain joins TRBV28 and TRBJ2-7; TRBD1 is a possible D gene (6 bases). Germline CDR1 is MDHEN and CDR2 is SYDVKM. The V and J ends lost 6 bases and 2 bases respectively, with 17 bases between them. The CDR3 loop spans 15 amino acids. CDR3 region: CASSLQGRTPYEQYF. DNA for the CDR3: TGTGCCAGCAGCCTACAGGGTAGAACCCCCTACGAGCAGTACTTC.

This clonotype was detected many times. The V gene is TRBV18, the J gene TRBJ1-5; D gene unclear. V dropped 8 bases and J dropped 1 base, with 9 bases sitting between them. The CDR3 is 13 amino acids. Germline-derived CDR1 and CDR2 are KGHSH and LQKENI. The CDR3 nucleotides are TGTGCCAGCAGCCCTGGGAGCAATCAGCCCCAGCATTTT. This sequence encodes CASSPGSNQPQHF.